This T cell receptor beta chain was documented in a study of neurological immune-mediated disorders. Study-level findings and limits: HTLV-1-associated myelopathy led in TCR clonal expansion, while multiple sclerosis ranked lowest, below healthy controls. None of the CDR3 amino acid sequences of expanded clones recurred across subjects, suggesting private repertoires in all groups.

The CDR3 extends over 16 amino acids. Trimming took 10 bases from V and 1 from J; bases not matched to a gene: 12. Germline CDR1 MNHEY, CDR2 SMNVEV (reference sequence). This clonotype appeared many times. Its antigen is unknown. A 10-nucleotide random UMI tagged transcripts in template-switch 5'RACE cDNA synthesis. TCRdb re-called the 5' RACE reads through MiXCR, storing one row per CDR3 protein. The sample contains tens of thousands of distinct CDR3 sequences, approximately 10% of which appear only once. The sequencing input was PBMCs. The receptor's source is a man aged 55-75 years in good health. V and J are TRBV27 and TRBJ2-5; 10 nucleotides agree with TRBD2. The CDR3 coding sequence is TGTGCCACCTGGCCCCGGACTAGCGGAAGCCAAGAGACCCAGTACTTC. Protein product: CATWPRTSGSQETQYF.